This T cell receptor beta chain comes out of a study of blood T cell repertoires in COVID-19. Study details: The origin of the acute and convalescent COVID-19 samples was the United States, Italy and Spain. PBMCs, B-cell-depleted T cells, or T cells were the source of the cDNA or gDNA that made up the material.

The count of this clone is one. In the source study's methods: Quantification of nucleated cells was approximated via reference gene primer amplification. Sequencing used immunoSEQ multiplex PCR; TCRdb keeps in-frame clones, though not all of them. From that table come the V and J calls and clone size; the DNA was used to work out D and trimming. The sample contains under 300,000 clones, 85% to 90% of which appear only once. The V gene lost 0 bases and the J gene lost 2 bases, with 5 bases spanning the gap. The length of the CDR3 is 13 residues. The germline gives CDR1 SGHRS, CDR2 YFSETQ. This receptor was obtained from a woman aged 40 to 55 with acute or convalescent COVID-19. The material sequenced was peripheral blood. The chain recombines TRBV5-1 with TRBJ1-2; no clear D gene. The CDR3 protein is CASSLEQNYGYTF. The CDR3 region has the DNA TGCGCCAGCAGCTTGGAACAAAACTATGGCTACACCTTC.